Listed below are T cell receptor beta chains from one sample, sequenced in a study of blood T cell repertoires in COVID-19. Clones were sequenced by immunoSEQ multiplex PCR, and TCRdb holds only the in-frame ones, with some missing. The top ten clones hold about 0.7% of a sample with about 260,000 clones, roughly 87% of them seen once. The sample taken for sequencing was peripheral blood. These receptors all come from a human donor in a cohort sampled during active COVID-19. The CDR3 runs from the conserved cysteine through the conserved F or W. The D gene is left open where the match is weak. Size is stated for part of the rows, as once, few or many counts, or as a class when the clone is expanded.

CDR3 DNA	CDR3 protein	clone size	V gene	J gene	D gene
TGTGCCAGCAGTTACAGACGCCCGGGCACCGGGGAGCTGTTTTTT	CASSYRRPGTGELFF	-	TRBV6-5	TRBJ2-2	-
TGTGCCAGCAGCTTAGAGGTTTGGACAAGCTACGAGCAGTACTTC	CASSLEVWTSYEQYF	once	TRBV11-2	TRBJ2-7	-
TGTGCCAGCAGCATTCGACAGGGCCAGGGGAATGAAAAACTGTTTTTT	CASSIRQGQGNEKLFF	-	TRBV7-2	TRBJ1-4	TRBD1
TGTGCCAGCAGCTTAGTTGGCGGGGGGTACTACGAGCAGTACTTC	CASSLVGGGYYEQYF	-	TRBV11-2	TRBJ2-7	TRBD2
TGTGCCAGCACCTCTAACAGGGGTGGCACAGATACGCAGTATTTT	CASTSNRGGTDTQYF	-	TRBV6-5	TRBJ2-3	TRBD1
TGTGCCAGCAGTTTAATGCCCTTCAGGCTTCAAACTTACGAGCAGTACTTC	CASSLMPFRLQTYEQYF	-	TRBV27	TRBJ2-7	-
TGTGCCAGCAGTTACTCGTCCGGGGGTGGAGGCTATGGCTACACCTTC	CASSYSSGGGGYGYTF	-	TRBV6-5	TRBJ1-2	-
TGTGCCTGGAGTCAGGGACAGTCCTACGAGCAGTACTTC	CAWSQGQSYEQYF	-	TRBV30	TRBJ2-7	TRBD1
TGTGCCAGCAGCCAGGGAGGGGACAATCAGCCCCAGCATTTT	CASSQGGDNQPQHF	-	TRBV9	TRBJ1-5	-
TGTGCCAGCAGAAAAAGTGGAGGGCTCGGCTACACCTTC	CASRKSGGLGYTF	-	TRBV5-6	TRBJ1-2	-
TGTGCCAGCATGTATCAGGCCTACTATGGCTACACCTTC	CASMYQAYYGYTF	-	TRBV2	TRBJ1-2	-
TGTGCCAGCAGCCCACGACAGGGGACAACCAAAAACATTCAGTACTTC	CASSPRQGTTKNIQYF	-	TRBV7-8	TRBJ2-4	TRBD1
TGTGCCTGGACCGGTTCCACAGATACGCAGTATTTT	CAWTGSTDTQYF	few	TRBV30	TRBJ2-3	-
TGTGCCAGCTCACCACCGGGCATCTCCTACGAGCAGTACTTC	CASSPPGISYEQYF	-	TRBV18	TRBJ2-7	-
TGTGCCAGCAGGGACAGGGGAATGGCTGAAGCTTTCTTT	CASRDRGMAEAFF	-	TRBV6-6	TRBJ1-1	TRBD1
TGTGCCAGCAGTCCCGGGACAGCCAATTCACCCCTCCACTTT	CASSPGTANSPLHF	-	TRBV6-4	TRBJ1-6	TRBD1
TGTGCCAGCAGTGAAGCGCTACTTTACGAGCAGTACTTC	CASSEALLYEQYF	-	TRBV6-1	TRBJ2-7	-
TGCAGCGTTGAAAAGGACAGAGAAAATGAGCAGTTCTTC	CSVEKDRENEQFF	-	TRBV29-1	TRBJ2-1	-
TGTGCCAGCAGCGGGGAGGGAAGAGATATTCAGCCCCAGCATTTT	CASSGEGRDIQPQHF	-	TRBV9	TRBJ1-5	-
TGTGCCAGCAGCATGCGGGACCCCTCCACTGAAGCTTTCTTT	CASSMRDPSTEAFF	-	TRBV7-9	TRBJ1-1	-
TGTGCCAGCGGGCAAGTGGGCGAAAAACTGTTTTTT	CASGQVGEKLFF	once	TRBV7-8	TRBJ1-4	-
TGTGCCAGTAGGCGAGACAGGGGGCCTACAGATACGCAGTATTTT	CASRRDRGPTDTQYF	-	TRBV19	TRBJ2-3	TRBD1
TGTGCCACCAGCATGAACAGCCCGAATTCACCCCTCCACTTT	CATSMNSPNSPLHF	once	TRBV15	TRBJ1-6	-
TGTGCCAGCAGTTTAAGACAGGGAGGCTACGAGCAGTACTTC	CASSLRQGGYEQYF	-	TRBV27	TRBJ2-7	-
TGTGCCAGCAGTTACGGGACAGCAAACACTGAAGCTTTCTTT	CASSYGTANTEAFF	-	TRBV6-6	TRBJ1-1	TRBD1
TGTGCCAGCACCTTCAGGCTAGCGGTTCACACCGGGGAGCTGTTTTTT	CASTFRLAVHTGELFF	few	TRBV11-2	TRBJ2-2	TRBD2
TGTGCCAGCAGCCAAGAGGCACAGCAGTACTTC	CASSQEAQQYF	-	TRBV14	TRBJ2-7	-
TGTGCCAGCAGCTTGGGTGGCAGGAACTATGGCTACACCTTC	CASSLGGRNYGYTF	-	TRBV5-6	TRBJ1-2	-
TGTGCCTGGAGTCGGGACAGGGACTATGGCTACACCTTC	CAWSRDRDYGYTF	-	TRBV30	TRBJ1-2	TRBD1
TGTGCCAGCAGCTACCAGGGGCCGTGGGAGCAGTACTTC	CASSYQGPWEQYF	-	TRBV7-2	TRBJ2-7	-
TGCAGTGCTAGTAGGGGGATGAACACTGAAGCTTTCTTT	CSASRGMNTEAFF	-	TRBV20-1	TRBJ1-1	-
TGTGCCAGCAGTTACTCCCGGGAGTCTCTCGATACGCAGTATTTT	CASSYSRESLDTQYF	-	TRBV6-6	TRBJ2-3	-
TGCGCCAGCAGCTTGGCGGGACAGGTAATCTACGAGCAGTACTTC	CASSLAGQVIYEQYF	-	TRBV5-1	TRBJ2-7	TRBD1
TGTGCCAGCAGTGACTCGAACAGGGAAGGGACGGACACTGAAGCTTTCTTT	CASSDSNREGTDTEAFF	-	TRBV6-4	TRBJ1-1	-
TGTGCCAGCAGTCGTCTCTACTCTTCCGAGCAGTACTTC	CASSRLYSSEQYF	few	TRBV6-2/TRBV6-3	TRBJ2-7	-
TGTGCCAGTAGTCCCTGGACAGGGGAGTCTAATGGCTACACCTTC	CASSPWTGESNGYTF	-	TRBV19	TRBJ1-2	TRBD1
TGTGCCAGCAGTTACGAATCAGGGGCTAATGAAAAACTGTTTTTT	CASSYESGANEKLFF	few	TRBV6-6	TRBJ1-4	-
TGTGCCAGCAGGGGCGCGAGCGGAGCATACGAGCAGTACTTC	CASRGASGAYEQYF	once	TRBV2	TRBJ2-7	-
TGTGCCAGCAGCTTGGGGAGGAGTAAAGTAAGCACTGAAGCTTTCTTT	CASSLGRSKVSTEAFF	many	TRBV5-4	TRBJ1-1	-
TGCGCCAGCAGCCATCGTGTTTCGGGTAACACTGAAGCTTTCTTT	CASSHRVSGNTEAFF	-	TRBV4-3	TRBJ1-1	-
TGCGCCAGCAGCTCGACAGGGGGCAATCAGCCCCAGCATTTT	CASSSTGGNQPQHF	few	TRBV5-1	TRBJ1-5	TRBD1
TGTGCCAGCAGTTACCACAGCAACAATGAGCAGTTCTTC	CASSYHSNNEQFF	-	TRBV6-2/TRBV6-3	TRBJ2-1	-
TGTGCCAGCAGTTCGCTGAGGGCCCTTCATCGGTCACCCCTCCACTTT	CASSSLRALHRSPLHF	-	TRBV6-2/TRBV6-3	TRBJ1-6	-
TGTGCCAGCAGTCGAAGCTCGGGACTAGCAGGCGATGAGCAGTTCTTC	CASSRSSGLAGDEQFF	once	TRBV6-6	TRBJ2-1	TRBD2
TGTGCCAGCAGCTTGTCCCGAGGTCCAAATGAGCCCCAGCATTTT	CASSLSRGPNEPQHF	-	TRBV5-4	TRBJ1-5	-
TGTGCCAGCAGCCCGCTGAGGACAGATAATTCACCCCTCCACTTT	CASSPLRTDNSPLHF	-	TRBV6-5	TRBJ1-6	-
TGTGCCAGTAGTGCAACCGGGACAGGGACTGGAAACACCATATATTTT	CASSATGTGTGNTIYF	-	TRBV19	TRBJ1-3	TRBD1
TGTGCCAGCAGCCACCAATTCGGACTAGCGGGAACGAACACCGGGGAGCTGTTTTTT	CASSHQFGLAGTNTGELFF	-	TRBV3-1/TRBV3-2	TRBJ2-2	TRBD2
TGTGCCAGCAGCCCTCTAGGAGGAGCCTACAATGAGCAGTTCTTC	CASSPLGGAYNEQFF	-	TRBV9	TRBJ2-1	-
TGTGCCAGCAGTTACCGGACTCTCCGGCGGAATCAGCCCCAGCATTTT	CASSYRTLRRNQPQHF	-	TRBV6-2/TRBV6-3	TRBJ1-5	-
TGTGCCAGCAGCTTAGGCGGGGACGGAAACACCGGGGAGCTGTTTTTT	CASSLGGDGNTGELFF	-	TRBV11-2	TRBJ2-2	-
TGTGCCAGTAGTATAGTCGGGAGTGGCTACACCTTC	CASSIVGSGYTF	-	TRBV19	TRBJ1-2	-
TGTGCCAGCAGTTACTCGATTCAGGGTCAGCCCCAGCATTTT	CASSYSIQGQPQHF	-	TRBV6-2/TRBV6-3	TRBJ1-5	-
TGCGCCAGCAGCCAAGATTCACTAGCGGGAGGGCGAAATGAGCAGTTCTTC	CASSQDSLAGGRNEQFF	-	TRBV4-3	TRBJ2-1	TRBD2